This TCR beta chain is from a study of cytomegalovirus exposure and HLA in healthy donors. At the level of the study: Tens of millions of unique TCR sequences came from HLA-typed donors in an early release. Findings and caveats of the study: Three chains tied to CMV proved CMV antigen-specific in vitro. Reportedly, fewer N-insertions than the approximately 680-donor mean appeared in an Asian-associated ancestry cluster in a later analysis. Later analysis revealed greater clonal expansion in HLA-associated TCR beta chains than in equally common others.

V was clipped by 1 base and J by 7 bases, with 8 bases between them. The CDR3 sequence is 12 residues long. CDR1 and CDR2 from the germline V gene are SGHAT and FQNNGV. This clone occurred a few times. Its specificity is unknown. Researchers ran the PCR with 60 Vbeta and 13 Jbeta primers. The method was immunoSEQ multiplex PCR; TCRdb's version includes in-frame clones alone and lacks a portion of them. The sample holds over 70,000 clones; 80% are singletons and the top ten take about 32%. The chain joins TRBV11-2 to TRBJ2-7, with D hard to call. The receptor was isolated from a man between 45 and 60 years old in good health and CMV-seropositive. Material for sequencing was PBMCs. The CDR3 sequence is CASSLVAWEQYF. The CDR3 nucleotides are TGTGCCAGCAGCTTAGTGGCTTGGGAGCAGTACTTC.